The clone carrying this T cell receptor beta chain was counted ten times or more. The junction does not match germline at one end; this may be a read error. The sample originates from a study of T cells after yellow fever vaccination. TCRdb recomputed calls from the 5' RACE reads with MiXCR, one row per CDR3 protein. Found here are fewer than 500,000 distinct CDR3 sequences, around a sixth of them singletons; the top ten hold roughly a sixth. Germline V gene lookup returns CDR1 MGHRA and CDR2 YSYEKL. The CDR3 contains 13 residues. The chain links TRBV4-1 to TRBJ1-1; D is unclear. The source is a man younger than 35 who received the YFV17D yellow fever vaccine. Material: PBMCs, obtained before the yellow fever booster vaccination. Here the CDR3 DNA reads TGTGCCAGCAGCCAAGCCCCGAACACTGAAGCTTTCTTT. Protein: CASSQAPNTEAFF.